Here is one T cell receptor beta chain with its context. Germline assignment: CDR1 LNHDA and CDR2 SQIVND (reference sequence). There are 19 residues in the CDR3. J lost 3 bases, V lost 1 base, and 13 bases had no gene match. The protocol was immunoSEQ multiplex PCR, while the TCRdb copy is restricted to in-frame clones and leaves out a portion. The repertoire holds 55,000 or so clones, with just under 90% as singletons. The sample belongs to a study of T cell changes during pregnancy in multiple sclerosis. This sample comprised CD4+ T cells from peripheral blood mononuclear cells, obtained in the first trimester of pregnancy. The rearrangement joins TRBV19 to TRBJ2-2, with 8 nucleotides matching TRBD2. The TCR comes from a female donor with multiple sclerosis, enrolled in a pregnancy study. The CDR3 coding sequence is TGTGCCAGTAGTATAGCCCCCCAATCAGCGGGAGTCGACACCGGGGAGCTGTTTTTT. Translating it yields CASSIAPQSAGVDTGELFF.